This TCR beta chain was captured in a study of neurological immune-mediated disorders. By 5'RACE with 10-nucleotide random UMIs, the cDNA was made. MiXCR, applied by TCRdb to the 5' RACE reads, yields one record per CDR3 protein. The top ten hold 3.5% to 4.5% of the sample, which has around 38,000 distinct CDR3 sequences, about 14% seen once. This clonotype was counted ten times or more. Its antigen is as yet unknown. Study results and caveats: HTLV-1-associated myelopathy ranked highest for TCR clonal expansion and multiple sclerosis lowest, beneath healthy controls.

V lost 7 bases, J lost 1 base, and 4 bases stayed unmatched. This CDR3 is 13 amino acids long. CDR1 and CDR2 from the germline V gene are SQVTM and ANQGSEA. The sequence was obtained from a woman aged 55-75 years with HTLV-1-associated myelopathy (HAM/TSP). Input material: CD4+ T cells from blood. This chain uses TRBV29-1 with TRBJ1-1; 9 nucleotides align to TRBD1. This CDR3 reads CSGRTGANTEAFF. The CDR3 region has the DNA TGCAGCGGACGGACAGGGGCGAACACTGAAGCTTTCTTT.